The 4 T cell receptor beta chains in this list originate from one sample, sequenced in a study of blood T cell repertoires in COVID-19. Clones were read by immunoSEQ multiplex PCR, and TCRdb kept only the in-frame ones, dropping some. The sample contains a few hundred thousand clones, roughly 84% of which appear only once. The sequenced sample was peripheral blood. These receptors all stem from a woman between 18 and 29 years old with acute or convalescent COVID-19.

In DNA form, the CDR3 reads TGCGCCAGCAGCCAAGATCCTGCGGGAGGATACGAGCAGTACTTC. This sequence encodes CASSQDPAGGYEQYF. The chain recombines TRBV4-3 with TRBJ2-7; 8 nucleotides line up with TRBD2. V was clipped by 0 bases and J by 4 bases; unmatched bases: 5. This CDR3 region has 15 residues. CDR1 and CDR2 (germline): LGHNA, YSLEER.

The chain joins TRBV19 to TRBJ1-5, with TRBD1 matching 10 bases. The CDR3 runs 15 residues. The junction had 6 bases not matched to a gene; V was cut back by 4 bases and J by 6 bases. The germline gives CDR1 LNHDA, CDR2 SQIVND (reference sequence). The DNA of the CDR3 is TGTGCCAGTAGTAAGTTGGACAGGGGGGGTCAGCCCCAGCATTTT. Protein: CASSKLDRGGQPQHF. Supplemented by reference TRBV19 and TRBJ1-5, the full variable domain reads DGGITQSPKYLFRKEGQNVTLSCEQNLNHDAMYWYRQDPGQGLRLIYYSQIVNDFQKGDIAEGYSVSREKKESFPLTVTSAQKNPTAFYLCASSKLDRGGQPQHFGDGTRLSIL.

The chain recombines TRBV19 with TRBJ1-3, with 9 bases identical to TRBD1. The CDR3 sequence is 15 residues long. The V gene's germline CDR1 is LNHDA and CDR2 SQIVND (reference sequence). J was trimmed by 3 bases and V by 9 bases; bases with no gene match: 9. This CDR3 is CASCTGGARGNTIYF. In nucleotides, the CDR3 is TGTGCCAGCTGTACAGGGGGCGCGCGTGGAAACACCATATATTTT.

CDR3 sequence reads: CAVPPAGLAGVNTHNEQFF. The CDR3 DNA reads as TGTGCCGTCCCCCCTGCGGGACTAGCGGGAGTTAATACACACAATGAGCAGTTCTTC. This chain joins TRBV28 and TRBJ2-1, with 14 bases matching TRBD2. With V trimmed by 11 bases and J by 5 bases, 20 bases remained unmatched. In germline, CDR1 is MDHEN, CDR2 SYDVKM. The CDR3 spans 19 residues.